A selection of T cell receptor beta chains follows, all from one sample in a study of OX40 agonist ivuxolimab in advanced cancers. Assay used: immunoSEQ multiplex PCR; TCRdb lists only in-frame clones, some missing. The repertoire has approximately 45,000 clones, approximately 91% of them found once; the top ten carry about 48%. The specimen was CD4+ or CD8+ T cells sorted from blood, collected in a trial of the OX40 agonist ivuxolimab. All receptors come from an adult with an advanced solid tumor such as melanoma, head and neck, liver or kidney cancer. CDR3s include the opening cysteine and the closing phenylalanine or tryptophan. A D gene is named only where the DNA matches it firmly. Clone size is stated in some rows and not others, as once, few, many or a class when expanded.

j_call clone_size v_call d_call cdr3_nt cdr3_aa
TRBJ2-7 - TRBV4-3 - TGCGCCAGCAGCCCGACTAGAGGGGCCTACGAGCAGTACTTC CASSPTRGAYEQYF
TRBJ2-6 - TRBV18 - TGTGCCAGCTCACCACGGACATTCCCCTCTGGGGCCAACGTCCTGACTTTC CASSPRTFPSGANVLTF
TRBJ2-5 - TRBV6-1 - TGTGCCAGCAGATGGGGGCGGGGAGAGGAGACCCAGTACTTC CASRWGRGEETQYF
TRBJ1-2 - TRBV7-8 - TGTGCCAGCAGCCCCGACAAACCCTATGGCTACACCTTC CASSPDKPYGYTF
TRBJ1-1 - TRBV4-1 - TGCGCCAGCAGCCCACTTGGGTTTACTGAAGCTTTCTTT CASSPLGFTEAFF
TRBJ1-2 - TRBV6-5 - TGTGCCAGCAGTTACTCCTACCAGGGTTATGGCTACACCTTC CASSYSYQGYGYTF
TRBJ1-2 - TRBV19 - TGTGCCAGTAGTCCCACTCCCCGCACCGGGTCCTTCTATGGCTACACCTTC CASSPTPRTGSFYGYTF
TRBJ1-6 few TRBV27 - TGTGCCAGCAGGAGACCCAATTCACCCCTCCACTTT CASRRPNSPLHF
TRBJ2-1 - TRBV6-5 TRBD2 TGTGCCAGCAGGGCAGGGGTTAGCGGGATATATGAGCAGTTCTTC CASRAGVSGIYEQFF
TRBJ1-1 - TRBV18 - TGTGCCAGCTCACCCGGGGCAGAGGGCACTGAAGCTTTCTTT CASSPGAEGTEAFF
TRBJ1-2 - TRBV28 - TGTGCCAGCAGTCCTGGGGACACCGGAGGTTCCTATGGCTACACCTTC CASSPGDTGGSYGYTF
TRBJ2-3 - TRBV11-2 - TGTGCCAGCAGCTTAGATCAAAATACGCAGTATTTT CASSLDQNTQYF
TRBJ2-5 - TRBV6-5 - TGTGCCTGTCGGCAGACCCAAGAGACCCAGTACTTC CACRQTQETQYF
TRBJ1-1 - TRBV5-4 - TGTGCCAGCAGCTTGGGGGCCGGGTCCTTAAACACTGAAGCTTTCTTT CASSLGAGSLNTEAFF
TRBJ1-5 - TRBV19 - TGTGCCAGTAGTCCAAATCGGGATCAGCCCCAGCATTTT CASSPNRDQPQHF
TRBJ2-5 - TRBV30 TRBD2 TGTGCCTGGAGTGGTGGGGCTAGCGGGAGATCGGTTGGGGAGACCCAGTACTTC CAWSGGASGRSVGETQYF
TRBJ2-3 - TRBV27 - TGTGCCAGCAGTGAGGCCAGACTCACAGATACGCAGTATTTT CASSEARLTDTQYF
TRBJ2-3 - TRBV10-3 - TGTGCCATCAGTGACGGGGGCACAGATACGCAGTATTTT CAISDGGTDTQYF
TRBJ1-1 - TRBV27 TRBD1 TGTGCCAGCAGTTTATCCGCAGGGGGCACTGAAGCTTTCTTT CASSLSAGGTEAFF
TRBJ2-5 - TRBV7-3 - TGTGCCAGCAGCTTAGATATAGGAGACCAAGAGACCCAGTACTTC CASSLDIGDQETQYF
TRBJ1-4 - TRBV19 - TGTGCCAGTAGCCCCGGGACAACAACTAATGAAAAACTGTTTTTT CASSPGTTTNEKLFF
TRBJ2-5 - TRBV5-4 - TGTGCCAGCAGCAGTAACCCCACAAAAGAGACCCAGTACTTC CASSSNPTKETQYF
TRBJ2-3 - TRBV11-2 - TGTGCCAGCAGCCCTCGGGGGACCACAGATACGCAGTATTTT CASSPRGTTDTQYF
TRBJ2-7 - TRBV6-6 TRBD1 TGTGCCAGCAGTTACTTTGGACAGGACGGGTACGAGCAGTACTTC CASSYFGQDGYEQYF
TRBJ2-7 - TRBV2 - TGTGCCAGCAGTGGGGGTTACGAGCAGTACTTC CASSGGYEQYF
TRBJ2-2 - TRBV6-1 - TGTGCCAGCTCACCTGGGACTGCCGGGGAGCTGTTTTTT CASSPGTAGELFF
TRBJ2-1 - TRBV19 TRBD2 TGTGCCAGTAGTGGCCCGGGACTAGCGACATTCGGGCAGTTCTTC CASSGPGLATFGQFF
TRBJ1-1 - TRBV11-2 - TGTGCCAGCAGCTTAATGGGAAGGGCTGAAGCTTTCTTT CASSLMGRAEAFF
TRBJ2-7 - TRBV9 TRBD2 TGTGCCAGCAGCCCTCACTCAGCGGGAGGTTCTTACGAGCAGTACTTC CASSPHSAGGSYEQYF
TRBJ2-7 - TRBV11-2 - TGTGCCAGCAGCTTAGGCAGGGACGAGCAGTACTTC CASSLGRDEQYF
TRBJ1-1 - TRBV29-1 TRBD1 TGCAGCGTCCGACAGGGGGCCACTGAAGCTTTCTTT CSVRQGATEAFF